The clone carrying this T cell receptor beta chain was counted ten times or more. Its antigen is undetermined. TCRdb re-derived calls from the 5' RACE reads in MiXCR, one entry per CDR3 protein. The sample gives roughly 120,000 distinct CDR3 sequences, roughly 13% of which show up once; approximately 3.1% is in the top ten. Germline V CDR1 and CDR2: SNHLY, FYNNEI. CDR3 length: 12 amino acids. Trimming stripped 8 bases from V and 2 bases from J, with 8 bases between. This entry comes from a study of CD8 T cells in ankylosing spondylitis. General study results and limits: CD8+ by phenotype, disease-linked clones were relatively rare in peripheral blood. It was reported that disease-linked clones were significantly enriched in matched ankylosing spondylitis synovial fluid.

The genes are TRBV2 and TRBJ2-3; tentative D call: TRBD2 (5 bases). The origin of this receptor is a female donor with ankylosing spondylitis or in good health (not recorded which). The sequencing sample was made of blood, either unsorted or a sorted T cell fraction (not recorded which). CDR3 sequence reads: CASEGYTDTQYF. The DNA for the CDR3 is TGTGCCAGCGAGGGTTACACAGATACGCAGTATTTT.